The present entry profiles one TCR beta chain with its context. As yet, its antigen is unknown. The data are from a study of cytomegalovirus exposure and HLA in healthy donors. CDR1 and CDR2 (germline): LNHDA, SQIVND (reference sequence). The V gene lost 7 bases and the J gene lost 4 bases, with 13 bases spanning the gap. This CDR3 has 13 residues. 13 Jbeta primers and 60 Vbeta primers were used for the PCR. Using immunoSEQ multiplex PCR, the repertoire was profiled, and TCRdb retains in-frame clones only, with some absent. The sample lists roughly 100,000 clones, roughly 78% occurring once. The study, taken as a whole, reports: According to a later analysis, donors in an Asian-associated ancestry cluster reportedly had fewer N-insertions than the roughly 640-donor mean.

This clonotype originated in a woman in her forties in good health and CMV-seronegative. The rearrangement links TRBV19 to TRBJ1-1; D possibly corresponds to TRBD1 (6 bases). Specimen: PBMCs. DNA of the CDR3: TGTGCCAGTACGGCGGGGGCGGTCACTGAAGCTTTCTTT. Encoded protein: CASTAGAVTEAFF.